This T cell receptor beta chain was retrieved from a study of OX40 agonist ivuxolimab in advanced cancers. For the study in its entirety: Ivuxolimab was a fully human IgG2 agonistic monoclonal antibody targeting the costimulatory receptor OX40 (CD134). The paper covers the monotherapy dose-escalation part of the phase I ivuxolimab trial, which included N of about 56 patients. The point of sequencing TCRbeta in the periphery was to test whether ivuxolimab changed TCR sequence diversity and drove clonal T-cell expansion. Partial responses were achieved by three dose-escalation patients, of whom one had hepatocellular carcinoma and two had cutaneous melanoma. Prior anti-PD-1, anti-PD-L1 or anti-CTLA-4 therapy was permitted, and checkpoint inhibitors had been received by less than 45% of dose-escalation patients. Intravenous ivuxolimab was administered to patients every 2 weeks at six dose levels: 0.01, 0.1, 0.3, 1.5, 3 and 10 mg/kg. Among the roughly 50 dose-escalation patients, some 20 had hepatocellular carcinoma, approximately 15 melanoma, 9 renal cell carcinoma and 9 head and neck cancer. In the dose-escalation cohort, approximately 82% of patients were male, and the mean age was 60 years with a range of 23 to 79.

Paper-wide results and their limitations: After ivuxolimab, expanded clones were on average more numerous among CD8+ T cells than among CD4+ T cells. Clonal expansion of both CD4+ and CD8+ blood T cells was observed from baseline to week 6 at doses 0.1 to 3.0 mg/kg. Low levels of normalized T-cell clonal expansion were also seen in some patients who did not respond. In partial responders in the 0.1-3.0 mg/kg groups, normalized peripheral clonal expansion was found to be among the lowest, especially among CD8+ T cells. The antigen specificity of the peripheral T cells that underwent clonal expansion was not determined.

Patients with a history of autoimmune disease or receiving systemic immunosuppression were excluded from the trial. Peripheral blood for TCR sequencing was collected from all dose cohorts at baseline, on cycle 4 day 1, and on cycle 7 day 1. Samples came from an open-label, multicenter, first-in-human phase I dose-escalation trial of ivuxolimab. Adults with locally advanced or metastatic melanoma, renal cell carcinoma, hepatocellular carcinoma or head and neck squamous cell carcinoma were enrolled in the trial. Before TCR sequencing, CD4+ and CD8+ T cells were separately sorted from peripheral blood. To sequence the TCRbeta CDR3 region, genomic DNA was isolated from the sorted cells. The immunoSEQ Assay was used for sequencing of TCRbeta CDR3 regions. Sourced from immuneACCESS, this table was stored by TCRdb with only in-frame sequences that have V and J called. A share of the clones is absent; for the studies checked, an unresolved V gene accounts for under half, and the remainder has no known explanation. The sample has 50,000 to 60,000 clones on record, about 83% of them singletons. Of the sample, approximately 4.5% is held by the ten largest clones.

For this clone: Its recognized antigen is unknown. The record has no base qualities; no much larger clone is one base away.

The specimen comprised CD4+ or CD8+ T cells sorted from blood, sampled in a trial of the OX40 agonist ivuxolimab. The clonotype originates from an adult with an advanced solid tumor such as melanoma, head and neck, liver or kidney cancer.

The nucleotides are TGTGCCACCTTTTCTGTGATACAAGAGACCCAGTACTTC. Its amino acids are CATFSVIQETQYF. This receptor chain uses TRBV28 and TRBJ2-5, with an unclear D gene assignment. Per the germline V gene, MDHEN is the CDR1 and SYDVKM is the CDR2. The CDR3 covers 13 residues, taking in both the cysteine and the phenylalanine. This entry keeps only the CDR3 DNA: 39 bases, framed from base 1. Trimming removed 10 bases from V and 2 bases from J, leaving 14 bases between the germline ends.